This T cell receptor (beta chain) derives from a study of technical replicates of blood from several donors. The method was immunoSEQ multiplex PCR; TCRdb's version includes in-frame clones alone and lacks a portion of them. Here the sample spans tens of thousands of clones, 88% being singletons. The CDR3 covers 14 residues. V lost 5 bases and J lost 6; bases outside the gene matches: 3. CDR1 and CDR2 (germline): SGHTA, FQGTGA. The specimen sequenced was PBMCs. J is TRBJ2-1 and V is TRBV7-3, with TRBD2 matching over 11 bases. The sequence derives from a human donor in good health. Some clones in this sample may be carry-over from other donors' samples. In DNA, the CDR3 is TGTGCCAGCAGCCCCGGACTAGCGGGCAATGAGCAGTTCTTC. This gives the protein CASSPGLAGNEQFF.